This T cell receptor (beta chain) was documented in a study of blood T cell repertoires in COVID-19. About the study: The cDNA or gDNA used as material had been derived from T cells, B-cell-depleted T cells, or PBMCs.

The study drew participants aged about 18 to 90 years from 20 to 30 US areas. Cohorts were based on clinical histories the participants reported. Per the study methods: Using reference gene primer amplification, nucleated cell counts were estimated. Some clones are missing from TCRdb's copy, which holds only in-frame ones; the method was immunoSEQ multiplex PCR. For V, J and clone size, that table is used; D and trimming come from the DNA. The table shows more than 200,000 clones, with more than 70% occurring only once. There are 12 residues in the CDR3. From germline, CDR1 is MNHEY and CDR2 SVGAGI. Trimming removed 5 bases from V and 5 bases from J, with 9 bases in between. A word on this clone: The same CDR3 is also encoded by other DNA sequences in this sample.

The rearrangement links TRBV6-5 to TRBJ1-1, with D perhaps matching TRBD1 (5 bases). The TCR was taken from a man aged 30 to 45 with acute COVID-19. Sequenced input: PBMCs or T cells enriched from blood (not recorded which). In nucleotides, the CDR3 is TGTGCCAGCAGTCCGGGGGTTACTGAAGCTTTCTTT. Its translation is CASSPGVTEAFF.